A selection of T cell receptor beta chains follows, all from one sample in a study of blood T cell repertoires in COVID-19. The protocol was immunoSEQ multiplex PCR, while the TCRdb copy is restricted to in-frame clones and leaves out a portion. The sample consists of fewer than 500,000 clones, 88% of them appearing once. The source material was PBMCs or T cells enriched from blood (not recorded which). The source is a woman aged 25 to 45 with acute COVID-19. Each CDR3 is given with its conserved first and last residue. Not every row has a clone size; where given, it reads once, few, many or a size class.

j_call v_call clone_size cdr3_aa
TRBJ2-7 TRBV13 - CASSGVGETGQYEQYF
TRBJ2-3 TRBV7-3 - CASSSGGITDTQYF
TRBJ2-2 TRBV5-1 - CASSSSGGELFF
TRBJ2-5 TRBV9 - CASSETGGTQETQYF
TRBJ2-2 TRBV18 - CASSPLQGAGELFF
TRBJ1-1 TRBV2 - CASGRQKGTEAFF
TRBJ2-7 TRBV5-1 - CASSLVLASGVSSYEQYF
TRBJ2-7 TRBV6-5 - CASSYSRRTPYEQYF
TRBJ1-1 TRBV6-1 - CASSEQGWDTEAFF
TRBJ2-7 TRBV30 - CAWTGYSYEQYF
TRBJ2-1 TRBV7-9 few CASSLGSGHFNEQFF
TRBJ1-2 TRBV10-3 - CAIREGQEPNYGYTF
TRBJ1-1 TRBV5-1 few CASSSALANTEAFF
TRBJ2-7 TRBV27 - CASRSTSSGEQYF